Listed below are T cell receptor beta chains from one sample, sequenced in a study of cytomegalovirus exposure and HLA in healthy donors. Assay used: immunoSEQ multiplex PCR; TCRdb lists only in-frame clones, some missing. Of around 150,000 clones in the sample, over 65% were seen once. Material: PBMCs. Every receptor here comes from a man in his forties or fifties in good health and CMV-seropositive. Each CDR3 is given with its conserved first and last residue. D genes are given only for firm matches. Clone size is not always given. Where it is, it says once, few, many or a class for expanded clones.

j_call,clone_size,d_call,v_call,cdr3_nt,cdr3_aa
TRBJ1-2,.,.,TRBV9,TGTGCCAGCAGCGTAGCTGCCGGGGGGCGCTCCTATGGCTACACCTTC,CASSVAAGGRSYGYTF
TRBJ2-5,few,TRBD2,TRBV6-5,TGTGCCAGCAGCCTGGTTCGGGGGGGAGAGACCCAGTACTTC,CASSLVRGGETQYF
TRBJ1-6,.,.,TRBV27,TGTGCCAGCAGTTTAGAAGGGGGTAGCTCCTATAATTCACCCCTCCACTTT,CASSLEGGSSYNSPLHF
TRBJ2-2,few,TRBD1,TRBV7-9,TGTGCCAGCAGCCCACGGGACAGGGCAAACACCGGGGAGCTGTTTTTT,CASSPRDRANTGELFF
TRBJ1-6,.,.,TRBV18,TGTGCCAGCTCACCAGGGGGAGGACGATCACCCCTCCACTTT,CASSPGGGRSPLHF
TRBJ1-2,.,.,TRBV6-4,TGTGCCAGCAGTGACAGGGCAGGGGAGTTCCCCGGCGGCTACACCTTC,CASSDRAGEFPGGYTF
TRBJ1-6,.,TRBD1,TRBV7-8,TGTGCCAGCAGCGCCTCCGGGACAGGGGCCGGAGGGTCACCCCTCCACTTT,CASSASGTGAGGSPLHF
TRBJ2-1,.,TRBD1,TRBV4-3,TGCGCCAGCAGCCGACAGGGCTCCTACAATGAGCAGTTCTTC,CASSRQGSYNEQFF
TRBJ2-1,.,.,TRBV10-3,TGTGCCACCCGACTAGATTCTGGGCGTGAGCAGTTCTTC,CATRLDSGREQFF
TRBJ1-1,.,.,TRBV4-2,TGTGCCAGCAGCCAAGAGGGGGCGGCCAACACTGAAGCTTTCTTT,CASSQEGAANTEAFF
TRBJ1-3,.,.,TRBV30,TGTGCCATCGGACAGCGCGGAAACACCATATATTTT,CAIGQRGNTIYF
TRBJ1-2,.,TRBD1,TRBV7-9,TGTGCCAGCAGCTTAGGACAGGGCTTTGGCTATGGCTACACCTTC,CASSLGQGFGYGYTF
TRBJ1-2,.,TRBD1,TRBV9,TGTGCCAGCAGCGTCCGGGACAGGGGGTTTTATGGCTACACCTTC,CASSVRDRGFYGYTF
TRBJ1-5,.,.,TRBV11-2,TGTGCCAGCAGCTTAGGGCAGGGTGCCTGGCAGCCCCAGCATTTT,CASSLGQGAWQPQHF
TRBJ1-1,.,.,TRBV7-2,TGTGCCAGCAGCCTCGGGAGCCCCACAGTGTACACTGAAGCTTTCTTT,CASSLGSPTVYTEAFF
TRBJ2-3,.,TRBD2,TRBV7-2,TGTGCCAGCAGTCTGACTAGCGGGCTCAGCACAGATACGCAGTATTTT,CASSLTSGLSTDTQYF
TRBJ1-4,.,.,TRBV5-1,TGCGCCAGCAGCTTGGGAGAGGAGACAGGTCGCGGTGAAGAACTGTTTTTT,CASSLGEETGRGEELFF
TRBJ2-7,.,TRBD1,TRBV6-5,TGTGCCGCCGGGACAGGGGGGCCCTACGAGCAGTACTTC,CAAGTGGPYEQYF
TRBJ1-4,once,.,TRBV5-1,TGCGCCAGCAGCTTGGCAGGGGCTGGTGAAAAACTGTTTTTT,CASSLAGAGEKLFF
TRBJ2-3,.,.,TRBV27,TGTGCCAGCAGTTTATTTGGCGGCGAAGATACGCAGTATTTT,CASSLFGGEDTQYF
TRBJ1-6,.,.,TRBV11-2,TGTGCCAGCAGCAAAGTGGGGGGAATCATCTCACCCCTCCACTTT,CASSKVGGIISPLHF
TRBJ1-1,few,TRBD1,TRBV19,TGTGCCAGTAGTCCCGACAGGGTTCGCACTGAAGCTTTCTTT,CASSPDRVRTEAFF
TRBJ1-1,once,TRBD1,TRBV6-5,TGTGCCAGCAGTTACCGGACAGGGATGAACACTGAAGCTTTCTTT,CASSYRTGMNTEAFF
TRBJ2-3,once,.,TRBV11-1,TGTGCCAGCAGCCAACGGACAGATACGCAGTATTTT,CASSQRTDTQYF
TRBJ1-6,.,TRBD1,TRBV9,TGTGCCAGCAGCGCAGGGACAGCAAATTCACCCCTCCACTTT,CASSAGTANSPLHF
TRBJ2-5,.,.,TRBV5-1,TGCGCCAGCAGCTTGGATTACAGGGAATTTGAGACCCAGTACTTC,CASSLDYREFETQYF
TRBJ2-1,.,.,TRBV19,TGTGCCAGTAGTGTCGACAGTCTCGGGTCCTACAATGAGCAGTTCTTC,CASSVDSLGSYNEQFF
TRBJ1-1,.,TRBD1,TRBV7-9,TGTGCCAGCAGCCCAGGGGGCGCGGGAACTGAAGCTTTCTTT,CASSPGGAGTEAFF
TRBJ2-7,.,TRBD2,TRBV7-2,TGTGCCAGCAGCTTAGTTAAGACTAGCGGTTCCTACGAGCAGTACTTC,CASSLVKTSGSYEQYF
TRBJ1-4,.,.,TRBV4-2,TGTGCCAGCAGCCAAGCGGTACTTGCAACTAATGAAAAACTGTTTTTT,CASSQAVLATNEKLFF
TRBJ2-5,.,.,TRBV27,TGTGCCAGCAGTCCTCGAGGGACACAAGAGACCCAGTACTTC,CASSPRGTQETQYF
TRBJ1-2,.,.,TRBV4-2,TGTGCCAGCAGCCAAGCGCCAGGGGTCTACTATGGCTACACCTTC,CASSQAPGVYYGYTF
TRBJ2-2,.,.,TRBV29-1,TGCAGCGTTCCCAGGGTGACCGGGGAGCTGTTTTTT,CSVPRVTGELFF
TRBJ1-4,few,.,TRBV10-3,TGTGCCATCAGTGAGTCGGGGGGTCCTAATGAAAAACTGTTTTTT,CAISESGGPNEKLFF
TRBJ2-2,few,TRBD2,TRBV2,TGTGCCAGCAGGGGGGGGTGGGCCGGGGAGCTGTTTTTT,CASRGGWAGELFF
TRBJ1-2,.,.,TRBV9,TGTGCCAGCAGCGAGGCGAAAAGAGGCTATGGCTACACCTTC,CASSEAKRGYGYTF
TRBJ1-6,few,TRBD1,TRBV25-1,TGTGCCAGCAGATTCGCCGGGACAGATAATTCACCCCTCCACTTT,CASRFAGTDNSPLHF